Listed below are T cell receptor beta chains from one sample, sequenced in a study of blood T cell repertoires in COVID-19. Here immunoSEQ multiplex PCR was the method, and the copy in TCRdb shows in-frame clones only, minus some. The repertoire consists of approximately 260,000 clones, with 82% occurring once and the leading ten covering approximately 13%. The sample comprised peripheral blood. These receptors originate from a woman aged 60-75 years with active or convalescent COVID-19. CDR3s include the opening cysteine and the closing phenylalanine or tryptophan. Fields, in order: D gene, clone size, J gene, V gene, CDR3 DNA, CDR3 protein. D genes are given only for firm matches. Clone size is shown for a subset of rows, as once, few, many or a class of expanded clone.

D: TRBD2; size: -; J: TRBJ2-5; V: TRBV4-3; DNA: TGCGCCAGCAGCCAAGATATAGGCCTCGGGGGACTATGGACCCAGTACTTC; CDR3: CASSQDIGLGGLWTQYF
D: -; size: -; J: TRBJ1-3; V: TRBV3-1/TRBV3-2; DNA: TGTGCCAGCAGCCAAGATTTTGGAGGGGAGTTGGGAAACACCATATATTTT; CDR3: CASSQDFGGELGNTIYF
D: -; size: -; J: TRBJ1-1; V: TRBV6-5; DNA: TGTGCCAGCAGTTCAACGACAGGCGACGGGAACACTGAAGCTTTCTTT; CDR3: CASSSTTGDGNTEAFF
D: -; size: once; J: TRBJ2-4; V: TRBV5-8; DNA: TGTGCCAGCAGCCCACGAAGAAAAGACAGCAAACTAGCCAAAAACATTCAGTACTTC; CDR3: CASSPRRKDSKLAKNIQYF
D: -; size: -; J: TRBJ1-3; V: TRBV7-8; DNA: TGTGCCAGCAGCAACTATCAGGGGCTGGAAAACACCATATATTTT; CDR3: CASSNYQGLENTIYF
D: TRBD1; size: -; J: TRBJ1-1; V: TRBV11-2; DNA: TGTGCCAGCAGCTTTACAGGGGACACTGAAGCTTTCTTT; CDR3: CASSFTGDTEAFF
D: TRBD1; size: -; J: TRBJ1-1; V: TRBV7-9; DNA: TGTGCCAGCAGCTGGACCCAGGGGGGCACTGAAGCTTTCTTT; CDR3: CASSWTQGGTEAFF
D: TRBD1; size: once; J: TRBJ1-2; V: TRBV4-1; DNA: TGCGCCAGCAGCCACCGTGACAGGGCTAGGGGGCTTGGTCGTGGCTACACCTTC; CDR3: CASSHRDRARGLGRGYTF
D: TRBD2; size: -; J: TRBJ2-7; V: TRBV5-1; DNA: TGCGCCAGCAGCTTTTCTAGCGGGGGGTCCCTTTTCTACGAGCAGTACTTC; CDR3: CASSFSSGGSLFYEQYF
D: -; size: -; J: TRBJ2-7; V: TRBV28; DNA: TGTGCCAGCACCGACAGGTTAGACGAGCAGTACTTC; CDR3: CASTDRLDEQYF
D: -; size: few; J: TRBJ1-1; V: TRBV18; DNA: TGTGCCAGCTCACCTAGGACAGTGAACACTGAAGCTTTCTTT; CDR3: CASSPRTVNTEAFF
D: -; size: -; J: TRBJ2-7; V: TRBV11-2; DNA: TGTGCCAGCAGCTACCCCGGGTCCTACGAGCAGTACTTC; CDR3: CASSYPGSYEQYF
D: TRBD1; size: -; J: TRBJ2-7; V: TRBV7-8; DNA: TGTGCCAGCAGCTTCCCAGGGACAGGGGGACTCTACGAGCAGTACTTC; CDR3: CASSFPGTGGLYEQYF
D: -; size: -; J: TRBJ2-3; V: TRBV30; DNA: TGTGCCTGGAGTGTCCCCGGGTTAGGCACAGATACGCAGTATTTT; CDR3: CAWSVPGLGTDTQYF
D: -; size: -; J: TRBJ2-2; V: TRBV5-1; DNA: TGCGCCAGCAGAAACACTAGCACGAACACCGGGGAGCTGTTTTTT; CDR3: CASRNTSTNTGELFF
D: TRBD2; size: -; J: TRBJ2-3; V: TRBV7-3; DNA: TGTGCCAGCAGCCCGCGGGGGACAGATACGCAGTATTTT; CDR3: CASSPRGTDTQYF
D: TRBD1; size: -; J: TRBJ2-2; V: TRBV30; DNA: TGTGCCTGGAGGGGGGACAGGGGAGTCGGGGAGCTGTTTTTT; CDR3: CAWRGDRGVGELFF
D: -; size: -; J: TRBJ1-1; V: TRBV20-1; DNA: TGCAGTGCTAGTCGACAGTCCCCTGAAGCTTTCTTT; CDR3: CSASRQSPEAFF
D: -; size: -; J: TRBJ1-1; V: TRBV27; DNA: TGTGCCAGCAGTTTTAACAGGGATACTGAAGCTTTCTTT; CDR3: CASSFNRDTEAFF
D: TRBD1; size: -; J: TRBJ1-6; V: TRBV2; DNA: TGTGCCAGCAGTGCCCCTACACGACAGGGGAATTCACCCCTCCACTTT; CDR3: CASSAPTRQGNSPLHF
D: TRBD1; size: -; J: TRBJ1-6; V: TRBV11-2; DNA: TGTGCCAGCAGCTTAGCGTTAGGGGGCAGTTCACCCCTCCACTTT; CDR3: CASSLALGGSSPLHF
D: TRBD2; size: once; J: TRBJ2-5; V: TRBV5-6; DNA: TGTGCCAGCAGCCCCACTGGGGCGGGACGGGGGGCCCAGTACTTC; CDR3: CASSPTGAGRGAQYF
D: -; size: -; J: TRBJ1-1; V: TRBV10-3; DNA: TGTGCCATCAGCGGAGGGGCAGGTGTGGGGAACACTGAAGCTTTCTTT; CDR3: CAISGGAGVGNTEAFF
D: -; size: -; J: TRBJ2-2; V: TRBV6-6; DNA: TGTGCCAGCAGCCTGCGGACTGCCGCGAACACCGGGGAGCTGTTTTTT; CDR3: CASSLRTAANTGELFF
D: -; size: -; J: TRBJ1-1; V: TRBV6-5; DNA: TGTGCCAGCAGACGTGAACTCACTCGGACTGAAGCTTTCTTT; CDR3: CASRRELTRTEAFF